Given below is one T cell receptor (beta chain) in context. Germline is not matched at one junction end, which may reflect a read error. The TCR beta CDR3 regions underwent amplification using RNA transcripts as the source. When the TCR CDR3 underwent first-round RT-PCR, the HTBI primer set was used. TCRdb recomputed calls from the multiplex PCR reads with MiXCR, one row per CDR3 protein. The table includes about 540,000 distinct CDR3 sequences, around 42% detected once. The data were obtained in a study of T cells in Graves' hyperthyroidism and ophthalmopathy. Graves' hyperthyroidism is called stable when ophthalmopathy does not progress within 18 months. CDR3 length: 14 amino acids. Germline V gene data show CDR1 as ENHRY and CDR2 as SYGVKD.

The chain has TRBV10-3 and TRBJ1-2, with D perhaps matching TRBD1 (5 bases). Specimen: peripheral blood or thyroid tissue (not recorded which). The receptor was isolated from a woman aged 18-29 years with Graves' hyperthyroidism. CDR3 DNA sequence: TGTGCCAGCAGTTACAGGAGTAGGGACTATGGCTACACCTTC. Translating gives CASSYRSRDYGYTF.